This entry concerns a single T cell receptor (beta chain). The antigen is undetermined. A read error is likely, as this CDR3 ends without the conserved phenylalanine or tryptophan. These data belong to a study of tumor and adjacent non-tumor tissue in lung cancer. Study as a whole: Patients were aged roughly 30 to 76, roughly nine men and roughly 5 women, stage I to III. On average, productive TCRbeta reads reached roughly 3.9 million per sample. Study-level findings and limits: TCR diversity was significantly greater in tumor than normal lung tissue.

No cell sorting was done before RNA was extracted from the tissue. Distant lung tissue was collected more than 3 cm away from the tumor edge. A modified ARM-PCR protocol with three rounds of nested PCR amplified TCRbeta. TCRdb called the multiplex PCR reads again in MiXCR, with one record for every CDR3 protein. The sample lists some 51,000 distinct CDR3 sequences; around 59% were seen once. This TCR was recovered from a woman aged 70 to 79 with non-small cell lung cancer. Sequenced input: distant non-tumor lung tissue.

Here the CDR3 reads CAISERASPQSEQYL. DNA of the CDR3: TGTGCCATCAGTGAGCGGGCTAGCCCCCAAAGCGAGCAGTACTTA. This chain connects TRBV10-3 to TRBJ2-7; D perhaps matches TRBD2 (5 bases). The CDR3 loop spans 15 amino acids. Germline-derived CDR1 and CDR2 are ENHRY and SYGVKD. The V end lost 2 bases, the J end lost 6 bases, and 17 bases lay between the germline ends.